This T cell receptor (beta chain) is from a study of T cell responses to AZD1222 COVID-19 vaccine. Study-wide points: Unmutated regions of variants are reportedly targeted by nearly half of spike-specific TCRs.

This CDR3 is 14 amino acids long. Germline lookup yields CDR1 SSHAT and CDR2 FNYEAQ (reference sequence). TCRdb keeps only in-frame clones here, not all; method: immunoSEQ multiplex PCR. Among roughly 120,000 clones listed, roughly nine tenths were seen once. As concerns this clone: Its antigen is currently unknown. One end of the junction varies from germline; a read error may be responsible.

The TCR originated in an adult in good health. Sample: peripheral blood, taken on day 0 of AZD1222 vaccination. This chain uses TRBV7-7 with TRBJ2-7; 9 bases match TRBD1. DNA for the CDR3: TGTGCTAGCAGCTTAGGGACAGGGTTAGATGAGCAGTACTTC. It encodes CASSLGTGLDEQYF.